Sequencing of this T cell receptor beta chain was carried out in a study of blood T cell repertoires in COVID-19. Across the study: The United States, Italy and Spain supplied acute and convalescent COVID-19 samples. PBMCs, B-cell-depleted T cells, or T cells provided the cDNA or gDNA that made up the material.

This clone was seen once. Per the original data handling: By means of reference gene primer amplification, nucleated cell counts were estimated. This table comes from immunoSEQ multiplex PCR, and its TCRdb copy is limited to in-frame clones, with some not included. The V and J calls and clone size were taken over from that table, and D and trimming were inferred from the DNA. The sample includes more than 300,000 clones, more than 75% seen only once; the top ten take around 3.3%. The TCR was taken from a woman aged 18 to 35 who had recovered from COVID-19. The sequencing sample was made of peripheral blood.

The CDR3 DNA follows: TGTGCCAGCAGCTCGAGCGGGAGGCCGCCTTTTTACAATGAGCAGTTCTTC. Translation: CASSSSGRPPFYNEQFF. The V call is TRBV9, the J call TRBJ2-1, with 9 positions matching TRBD2. CDR1 is SGDLS, CDR2 YYNGEE, per germline. V dropped 4 bases and J dropped 4; count of bases not matched to a gene: 12. This CDR3 is 17 amino acids long.